This TCR beta chain is from a study of control samples from healthy donors and cancer patients. Here immunoSEQ multiplex PCR was the method, and the copy in TCRdb shows in-frame clones only, minus some. This sample has 170,000 or so clones, with approximately 92% found just once. This clonotype originated in a woman in her thirties or forties in good health. The sample was blood.

The CDR3 DNA reads TGTGCCAGCAGCAAGGGCGGAGTGGGCAAGAAGGCCCAGTACTTC. Protein product: CASSKGGVGKKAQYF. V gene TRBV21-1 combines with J gene TRBJ2-5. TRBV21-1 is a known pseudogene. The length of the CDR3 is 15 residues.